This is a list of T cell receptor beta chains from one sample in a study of blood T cell repertoires in COVID-19. Clones were sequenced by immunoSEQ multiplex PCR, and TCRdb holds only the in-frame ones, with some missing. This table holds a few hundred thousand clones, approximately 86% found once. Material for sequencing was peripheral blood. All receptors derive from a human donor with COVID-19, enrolled during active disease. The donor label of this sample is uncertain. Both conserved end residues are part of each CDR3. D genes are given only for firm matches. The size of a clone is reported for some rows only, either as once, few or many, or as a class for expanded clones.

CDR3nt	CDR3aa	v_gene	abundance	len	j_gene	d_gene
TGTGCCAGCAGAAGGGAGGGAAGCACCGGGGAGCTGTTTTTT	CASRREGSTGELFF	TRBV2	few	14	TRBJ2-2	TRBD2
TGTGCCAGCAGGGCGGGAGGGGAAAAACTGTTTTTT	CASRAGGEKLFF	TRBV7-9	few	12	TRBJ1-4	-
TGTGCCACTTCCGGGAAGGACCGCAATCAGCCCCAGCATTTT	CATSGKDRNQPQHF	TRBV27	-	14	TRBJ1-5	-
TGTGCCAGCAGCCTTCGGGGTACTGAAAAACTGTTTTTT	CASSLRGTEKLFF	TRBV27	-	13	TRBJ1-4	-
TGCGCCAGCAGCTCTAGCGGGAGTTCCTACGAGCAGTACTTC	CASSSSGSSYEQYF	TRBV5-1	-	14	TRBJ2-7	TRBD2
TGTGCCAGCAGTAAGGACAGGGGTGCAGATACGCAGTATTTT	CASSKDRGADTQYF	TRBV2	few	14	TRBJ2-3	TRBD1
TGTGCCAGCAGTGAACATAGTGCGGTGAACACCGGGGAGCTGTTTTTT	CASSEHSAVNTGELFF	TRBV6-1	-	16	TRBJ2-2	-
TGTGCCAGCAGCTTAGGGACTAGCGGGGGGAACATTCAGTACTTC	CASSLGTSGGNIQYF	TRBV11-2	-	15	TRBJ2-4	TRBD2
TGTGCCAGCAGCTTAGAACAGCGGGGTCGCTACACCTTC	CASSLEQRGRYTF	TRBV7-2	-	13	TRBJ1-2	-
TGTGCCAGTACAGTGGGACTCTGGGGGCAGCCCCAGCATTTT	CASTVGLWGQPQHF	TRBV19	few	14	TRBJ1-5	-
TGTGCCAGCAGTACTCGACAGGTCTTGGAGCAGTACTTC	CASSTRQVLEQYF	TRBV7-2	-	13	TRBJ2-7	-
TGTGCCAGCAGCCATTTATCATCGGGAGCCAGTGGCTACACCTTC	CASSHLSSGASGYTF	TRBV3-1/TRBV3-2	-	15	TRBJ1-2	-
TGCGCCAGCAGCTTGGCGACAGGGGGAGGAGAAAAACTGTTTTTT	CASSLATGGGEKLFF	TRBV5-1	-	15	TRBJ1-4	TRBD1
TGCGCCAGCAGCCAAGATCGGGTAGAAGGCAATGAGCAGTTCTTC	CASSQDRVEGNEQFF	TRBV4-1	-	15	TRBJ2-1	-